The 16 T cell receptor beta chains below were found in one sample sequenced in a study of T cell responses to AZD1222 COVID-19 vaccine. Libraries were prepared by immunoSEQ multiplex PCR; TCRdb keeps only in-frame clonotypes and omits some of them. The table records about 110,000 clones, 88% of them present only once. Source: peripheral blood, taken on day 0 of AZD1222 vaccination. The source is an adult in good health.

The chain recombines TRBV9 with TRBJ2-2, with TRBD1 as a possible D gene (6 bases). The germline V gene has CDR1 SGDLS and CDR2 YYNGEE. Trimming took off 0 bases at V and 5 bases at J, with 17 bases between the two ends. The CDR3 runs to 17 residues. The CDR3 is CASSVVAGQGGTGELFF. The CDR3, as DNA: TGTGCCAGCAGCGTAGTGGCCGGTCAAGGGGGAACCGGGGAGCTGTTTTTT. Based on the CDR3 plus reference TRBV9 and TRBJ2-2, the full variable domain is DSGVTQTPKHLITATGQRVTLRCSPRSGDLSVYWYQQSLDQGLQFLIQYYNGEERAKGNILERFSAQQFPDLHSELNLSSLELGDSALYFCASSVVAGQGGTGELFFGEGSRLTVL.

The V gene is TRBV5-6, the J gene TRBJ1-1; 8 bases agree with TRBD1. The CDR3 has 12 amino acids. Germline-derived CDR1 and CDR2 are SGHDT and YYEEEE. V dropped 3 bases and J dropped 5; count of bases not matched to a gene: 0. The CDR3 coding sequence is TGTGCCAGCAGCTGGACAGGGACTGAAGCTTTCTTT. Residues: CASSWTGTEAFF.

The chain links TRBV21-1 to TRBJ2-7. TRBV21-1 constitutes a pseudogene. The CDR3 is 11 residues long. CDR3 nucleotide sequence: TGTGCCAGCAGCAAAGGGAACGAGCAGTACTTC. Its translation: CASSKGNEQYF.

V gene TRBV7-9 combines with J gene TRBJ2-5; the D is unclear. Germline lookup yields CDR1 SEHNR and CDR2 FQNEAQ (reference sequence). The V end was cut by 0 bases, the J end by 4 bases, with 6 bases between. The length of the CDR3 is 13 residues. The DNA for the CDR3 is TGTGCCAGCAGCTTAGCTCCAGGAGAGACCCAGTACTTC. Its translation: CASSLAPGETQYF.

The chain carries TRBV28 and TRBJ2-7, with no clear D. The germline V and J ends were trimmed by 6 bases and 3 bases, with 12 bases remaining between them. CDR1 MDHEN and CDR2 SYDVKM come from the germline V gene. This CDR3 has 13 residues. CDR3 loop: CASRSGPHYEQYF. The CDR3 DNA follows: TGTGCCAGCAGATCCGGGCCCCACTACGAGCAGTACTTC.

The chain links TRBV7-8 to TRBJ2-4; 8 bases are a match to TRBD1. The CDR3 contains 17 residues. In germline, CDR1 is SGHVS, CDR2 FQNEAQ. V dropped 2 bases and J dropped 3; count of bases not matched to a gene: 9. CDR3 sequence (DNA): TGTGCCAGCAGCTTAAACGACAGGGGTTTGAGCAAAAACATTCAGTACTTC. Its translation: CASSLNDRGLSKNIQYF.

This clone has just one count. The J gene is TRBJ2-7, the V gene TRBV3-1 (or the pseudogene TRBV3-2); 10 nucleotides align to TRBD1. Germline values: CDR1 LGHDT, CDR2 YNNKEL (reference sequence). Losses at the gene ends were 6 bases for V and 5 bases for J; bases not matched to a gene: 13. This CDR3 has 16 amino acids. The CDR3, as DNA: TGTGCCAGCAGTGCAAGACACCGGGACAGGGGACACGAGCAGTACTTC. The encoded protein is CASSARHRDRGHEQYF.

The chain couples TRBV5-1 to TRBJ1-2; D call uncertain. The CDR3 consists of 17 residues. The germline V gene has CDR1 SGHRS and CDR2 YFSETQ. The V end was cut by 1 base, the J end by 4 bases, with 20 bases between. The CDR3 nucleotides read TGCGCCAGCAGCTTGTTAGAGGGCCCTCCGAGAGGCTATGGCTACACCTTC. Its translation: CASSLLEGPPRGYGYTF.

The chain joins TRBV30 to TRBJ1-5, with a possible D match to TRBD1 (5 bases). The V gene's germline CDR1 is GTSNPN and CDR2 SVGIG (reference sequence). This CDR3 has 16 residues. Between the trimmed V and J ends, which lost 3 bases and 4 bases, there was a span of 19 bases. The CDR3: CAWSRSYGRGNQPQHF. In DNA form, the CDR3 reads TGTGCCTGGAGCCGATCCTACGGGCGGGGGAATCAGCCCCAGCATTTT.

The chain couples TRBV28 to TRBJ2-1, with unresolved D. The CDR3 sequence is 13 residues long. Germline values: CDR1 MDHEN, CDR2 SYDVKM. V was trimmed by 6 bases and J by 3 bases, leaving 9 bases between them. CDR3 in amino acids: CASRTEVYNEQFF. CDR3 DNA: TGTGCCAGCAGGACGGAAGTCTACAATGAGCAGTTCTTC.

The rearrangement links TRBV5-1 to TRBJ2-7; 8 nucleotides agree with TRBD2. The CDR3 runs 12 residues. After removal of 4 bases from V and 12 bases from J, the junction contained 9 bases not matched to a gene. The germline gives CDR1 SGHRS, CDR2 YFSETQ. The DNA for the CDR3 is TGCGCCAGCAGCCTGGAGGGACTAGTTCCGTACTTC. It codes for CASSLEGLVPYF.

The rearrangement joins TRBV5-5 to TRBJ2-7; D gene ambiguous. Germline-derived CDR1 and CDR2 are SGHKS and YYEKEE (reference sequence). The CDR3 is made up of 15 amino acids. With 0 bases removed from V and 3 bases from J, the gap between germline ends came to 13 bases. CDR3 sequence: CASSLAGTDNYEQYF. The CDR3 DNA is TGTGCCAGCAGCTTGGCGGGTACAGATAACTACGAGCAGTACTTC.

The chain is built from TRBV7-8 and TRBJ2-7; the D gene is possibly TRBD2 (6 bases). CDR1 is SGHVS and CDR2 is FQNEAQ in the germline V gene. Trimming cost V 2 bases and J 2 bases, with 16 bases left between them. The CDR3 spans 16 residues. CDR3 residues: CASSLTSTRDAYEQYF. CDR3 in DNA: TGTGCCAGCAGCTTAACGTCGACTAGAGACGCCTACGAGCAGTACTTC.

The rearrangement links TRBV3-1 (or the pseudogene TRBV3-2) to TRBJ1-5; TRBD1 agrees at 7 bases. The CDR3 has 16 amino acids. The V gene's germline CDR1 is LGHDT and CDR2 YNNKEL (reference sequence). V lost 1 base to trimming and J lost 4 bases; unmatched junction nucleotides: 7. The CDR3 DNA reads TGTGCCAGCAGCCAAGTAACCGGGACAGAGAATCAGCCCCAGCATTTT. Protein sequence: CASSQVTGTENQPQHF.

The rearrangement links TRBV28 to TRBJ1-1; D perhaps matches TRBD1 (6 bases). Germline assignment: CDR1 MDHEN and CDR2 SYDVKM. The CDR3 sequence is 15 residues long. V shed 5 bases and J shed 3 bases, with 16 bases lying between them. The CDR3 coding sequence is TGTGCCAGCAGTGGGGGGGCTAATGTGGACACTGAAGCTTTCTTT. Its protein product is CASSGGANVDTEAFF.

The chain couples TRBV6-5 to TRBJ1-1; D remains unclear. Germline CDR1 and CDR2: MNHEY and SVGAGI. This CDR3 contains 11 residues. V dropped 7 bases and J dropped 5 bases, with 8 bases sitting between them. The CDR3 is CASNVGTEAFF. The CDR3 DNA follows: TGTGCCAGCAATGTAGGGACTGAAGCTTTCTTT.